This T cell receptor (beta chain) was identified in a study of CD8+ T cells in alopecia areata. Extracted RNA was reverse transcribed, and the resulting cDNA served as sequencing template. Method: immunoSEQ multiplex PCR; TCRdb's copy keeps in-frame clones and lacks some. In the table there are about 42,000 clones, around 90% of which are singletons. Treatment denoted: oral pan-JAK inhibitor, 5-10 mg twice daily. This CDR3 is 14 amino acids long. Per germline, CDR1 SEHNR and CDR2 FQNEAQ (reference sequence). Trimming cost V 6 bases and J 1 base, with 9 bases left between them. The chain carries TRBV7-9 and TRBJ2-2, with D tentatively TRBD1 (6 bases). The source material was CD8+ T cells sorted from blood, sampled at week 24, from a patient treated with tofacitinib. This TCR derives from a human donor with alopecia areata. Here the CDR3 DNA reads TGTGCCAGCAGTCCGGACAGGAACACCGGGGAGCTGTTTTTT. Translation: CASSPDRNTGELFF.